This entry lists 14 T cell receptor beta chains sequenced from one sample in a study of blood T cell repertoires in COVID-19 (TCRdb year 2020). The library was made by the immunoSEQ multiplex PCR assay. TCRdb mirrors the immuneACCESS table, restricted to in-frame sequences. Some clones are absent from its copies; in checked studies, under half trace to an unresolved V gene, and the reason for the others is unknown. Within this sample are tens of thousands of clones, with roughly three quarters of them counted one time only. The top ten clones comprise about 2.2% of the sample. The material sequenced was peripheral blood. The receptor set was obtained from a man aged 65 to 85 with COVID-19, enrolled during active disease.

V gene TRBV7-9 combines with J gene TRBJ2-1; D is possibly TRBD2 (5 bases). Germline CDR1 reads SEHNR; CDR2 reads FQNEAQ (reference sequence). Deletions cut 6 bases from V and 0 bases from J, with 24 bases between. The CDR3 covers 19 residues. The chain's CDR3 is CASRHHLELVISSYNEQFF. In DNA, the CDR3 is TGTGCCAGCAGACATCATTTGGAACTAGTGATCAGCTCCTACAATGAGCAGTTCTTC.

This chain's CDR3 is CATSDFGTHEQFF. DNA of the CDR3: TGTGCCACCAGTGATTTTGGGACACATGAGCAGTTCTTC. The J gene is TRBJ2-1, the V gene TRBV24-1; D is possibly TRBD1 (6 bases). V dropped 1 base and J dropped 8 bases, with 8 bases sitting between them. The CDR3 totals 13 residues. Germline CDR1 KGHDR, CDR2 SFDVKD.

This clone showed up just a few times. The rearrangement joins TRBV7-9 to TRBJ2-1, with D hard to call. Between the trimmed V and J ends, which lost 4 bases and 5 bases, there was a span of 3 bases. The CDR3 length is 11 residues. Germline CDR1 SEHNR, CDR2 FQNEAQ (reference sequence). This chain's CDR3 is CASSSDNEQFF. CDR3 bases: TGTGCCAGCAGCTCAGACAATGAGCAGTTCTTC.

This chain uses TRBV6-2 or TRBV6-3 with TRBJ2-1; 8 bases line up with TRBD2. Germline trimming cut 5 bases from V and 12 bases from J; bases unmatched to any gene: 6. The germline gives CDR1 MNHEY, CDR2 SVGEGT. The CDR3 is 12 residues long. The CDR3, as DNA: TGTGCCAGCAGTACGTCTCTAGCGGGGCAGTTCTTC. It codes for CASSTSLAGQFF.

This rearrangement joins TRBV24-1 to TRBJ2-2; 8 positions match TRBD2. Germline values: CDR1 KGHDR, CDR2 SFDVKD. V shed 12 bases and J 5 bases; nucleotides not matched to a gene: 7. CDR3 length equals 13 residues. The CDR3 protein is CASGGVRTGELFF. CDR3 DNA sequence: TGTGCCTCCGGGGGGGTTCGGACCGGGGAGCTGTTTTTT.

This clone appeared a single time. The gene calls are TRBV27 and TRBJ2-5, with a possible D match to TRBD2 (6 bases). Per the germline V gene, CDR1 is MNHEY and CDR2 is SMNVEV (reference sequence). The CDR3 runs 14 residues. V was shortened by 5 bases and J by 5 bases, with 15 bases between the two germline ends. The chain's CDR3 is CASSLNGGRETQYF. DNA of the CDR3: TGTGCCAGCAGTCTAAACGGGGGTCGGGAGACCCAGTACTTC.

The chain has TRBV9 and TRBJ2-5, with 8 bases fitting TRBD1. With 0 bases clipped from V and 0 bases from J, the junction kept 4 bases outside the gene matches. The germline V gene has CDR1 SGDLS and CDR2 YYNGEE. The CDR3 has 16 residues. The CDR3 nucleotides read TGTGCCAGCAGCGTAGATGGACAGGGCAACCAAGAGACCCAGTACTTC. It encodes CASSVDGQGNQETQYF.

CDR3 in amino acids: CASSQDFHGETQYF. The CDR3 bases are TGCGCCAGCAGCCAAGATTTCCACGGAGAGACCCAGTACTTC. J is TRBJ2-5 and V is TRBV4-3; no definite D call. The V gene lost 0 bases and the J gene lost 4 bases, with 9 bases spanning the gap. The germline V gene encodes CDR1 LGHNA and CDR2 YSLEER. The CDR3 extends over 14 amino acids.

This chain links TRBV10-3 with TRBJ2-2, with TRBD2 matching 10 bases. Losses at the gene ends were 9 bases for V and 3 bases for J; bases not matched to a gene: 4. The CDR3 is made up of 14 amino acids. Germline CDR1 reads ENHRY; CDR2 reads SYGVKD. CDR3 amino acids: CAISSGGYTGELFF. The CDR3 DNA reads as TGTGCCATAAGTAGCGGGGGGTACACCGGGGAGCTGTTTTTT.

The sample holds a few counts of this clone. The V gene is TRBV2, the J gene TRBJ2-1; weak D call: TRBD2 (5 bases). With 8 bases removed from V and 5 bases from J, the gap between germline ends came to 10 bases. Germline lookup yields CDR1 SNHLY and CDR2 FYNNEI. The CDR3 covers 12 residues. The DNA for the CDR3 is TGTGCCAGCGGGAGTGTCGACAATGAGCAGTTCTTC. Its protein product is CASGSVDNEQFF. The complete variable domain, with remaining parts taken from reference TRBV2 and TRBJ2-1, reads EPEVTQTPSHQVTQMGQEVILRCVPISNHLYFYWYRQILGQKVEFLVSFYNNEISEKSEIFDDQFSVERPDGSNFTLKIRSTKLEDSAMYFCASGSVDNEQFFGPGTRLTVL.

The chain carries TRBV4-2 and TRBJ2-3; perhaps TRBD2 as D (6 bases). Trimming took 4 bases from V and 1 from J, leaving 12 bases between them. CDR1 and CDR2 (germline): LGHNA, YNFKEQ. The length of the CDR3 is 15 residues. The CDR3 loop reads CASSPGASGTDTQYF. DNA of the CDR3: TGTGCCAGCAGCCCCGGGGCTAGCGGCACAGATACGCAGTATTTT.

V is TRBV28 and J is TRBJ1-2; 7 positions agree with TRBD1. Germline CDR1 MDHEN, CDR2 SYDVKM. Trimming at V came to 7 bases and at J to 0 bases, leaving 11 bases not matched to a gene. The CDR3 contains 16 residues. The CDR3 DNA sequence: TGTGCCAGCAACGAAAGAGGGGGCTCCTCTAACTATGGCTACACCTTC. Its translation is CASNERGGSSNYGYTF.

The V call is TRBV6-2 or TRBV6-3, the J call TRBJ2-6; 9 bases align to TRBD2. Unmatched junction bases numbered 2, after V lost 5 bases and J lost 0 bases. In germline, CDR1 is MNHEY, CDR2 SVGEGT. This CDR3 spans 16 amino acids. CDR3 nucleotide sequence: TGTGCCAGCAGTCGACTAGCGGCCTCTGGGGCCAACGTCCTGACTTTC. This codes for CASSRLAASGANVLTF.

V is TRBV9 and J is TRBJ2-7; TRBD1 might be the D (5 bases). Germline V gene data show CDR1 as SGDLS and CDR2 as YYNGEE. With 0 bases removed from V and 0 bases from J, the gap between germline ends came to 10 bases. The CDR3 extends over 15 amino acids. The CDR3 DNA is TGTGCCAGCAGCGTAGGGGGCCTCAGCTCCTACGAGCAGTACTTC. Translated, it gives CASSVGGLSSYEQYF.